The 11 T cell receptor beta chains below were found in one sample sequenced in a study of blood T cell repertoires in COVID-19 (TCRdb year 2020). The library was produced with the immunoSEQ multiplex PCR assay. The table was pulled from immuneACCESS by TCRdb, which kept in-frame rearrangements only. Such tables lose some clones; where checked, under half of the loss comes from unresolved V genes, and the rest has no known cause. The sample contains about 120,000 clones, nearly 90% of them found a single time. The top ten clones comprise around 4.1% of the sample. Material: peripheral blood. Every receptor here comes from a woman aged 55-75 years with COVID-19, enrolled during active disease.

The V call is TRBV5-4, the J call TRBJ2-7, with TRBD2 matching over 12 bases. Germline V CDR1 and CDR2: SGHNT, YYREEE (reference sequence). V lost 3 bases to trimming and J lost 4 bases; unmatched junction nucleotides: 2. The CDR3 has 14 amino acids. CDR3 in DNA: TGTGCCAGCAGCTACACTAGCGGGGGGTACGAGCAGTACTTC. Translation: CASSYTSGGYEQYF.

The genes are TRBV6-5 and TRBJ1-2; 7 bases agree with TRBD1. The length of the CDR3 is 13 residues. Germline loops: CDR1 MNHEY, CDR2 SVGAGI. The junction had 5 bases not matched to a gene; V was cut back by 4 bases and J by 6 bases. The CDR3 coding sequence is TGTGCCAGCAGTTCCGGACAGGCTAATGGCTACACCTTC. This codes for CASSSGQANGYTF.

This clone appeared once. This chain joins TRBV7-2 and TRBJ1-6; maybe TRBD1 (5 bases). CDR1 and CDR2 (germline): SGHTA, FQGNSA. Trimming shortened V by 1 base and J by 5 bases, and 12 bases separated the two germline ends. The CDR3 is made up of 16 amino acids. The CDR3 DNA sequence: TGTGCCAGCAGCTTAGTTTGGGGGGGGGATAATTCACCCCTCCACTTT. Translated: CASSLVWGGDNSPLHF.

The CDR3 nucleotides read TGTGCCAGCAGCGTCACAGGGGATGGCAATCAGCCCCAGCATTTT. This encodes CASSVTGDGNQPQHF. The chain is built from TRBV2 and TRBJ1-5; 7 positions agree with TRBD1. CDR1 is SNHLY and CDR2 is FYNNEI in the germline V gene. This CDR3 has 15 amino acids. V lost 6 bases to trimming and J lost 2 bases; unmatched junction nucleotides: 7.

The J gene is TRBJ1-2, the V gene TRBV30; 7 nucleotides line up with TRBD1. Germline CDR1 reads GTSNPN; CDR2 reads SVGIG (reference sequence). The CDR3 totals 17 residues. Unmatched junction bases numbered 18, after V lost 3 bases and J lost 5 bases. Here the CDR3 reads CAWSRKDGQEVAYGYTF. The DNA for the CDR3 is TGTGCCTGGAGCCGAAAGGACGGACAGGAGGTCGCGTATGGCTACACCTTC.

The gene calls are TRBV4-2 and TRBJ2-5; no clear D. CDR3 length: 17 amino acids. The V end was cut by 1 base, the J end by 5 bases, with 20 bases between. Germline lookup yields CDR1 LGHNA and CDR2 YNFKEQ. The chain's CDR3 is CASSQGEERRWRETQYF. The CDR3 DNA sequence: TGTGCCAGCAGCCAAGGCGAGGAGCGTCGGTGGCGCGAGACCCAGTACTTC.

The CDR3 region has the DNA TGCGCCAGCAGCCATGCTCCGACAGGGCTCTCTGGAAACACCATATATTTT. Translating gives CASSHAPTGLSGNTIYF. The chain carries TRBV4-1 and TRBJ1-3, with 7 bases aligning to TRBD1. The CDR3 is made up of 17 amino acids. Per the germline V gene, CDR1 is MGHRA and CDR2 is YSYEKL. V lost 3 bases to trimming and J lost 0 bases; unmatched junction nucleotides: 8.

The chain combines TRBV9 with TRBJ2-7, with 14 nucleotides matching TRBD2. The length of the CDR3 is 17 residues. CDR1 is SGDLS and CDR2 is YYNGEE in the germline V gene. V shed 4 bases and J 2 bases; nucleotides not matched to a gene: 8. As DNA, the CDR3 is TGTGCCAGCAGCCCAGGGACTAGCGGGGGACCACCCTACGAGCAGTACTTC. Its protein is CASSPGTSGGPPYEQYF. Full variable domain (remainder filled in from reference TRBV9 and TRBJ2-7): DSGVTQTPKHLITATGQRVTLRCSPRSGDLSVYWYQQSLDQGLQFLIQYYNGEERAKGNILERFSAQQFPDLHSELNLSSLELGDSALYFCASSPGTSGGPPYEQYFGPGTRLTVT.

The chain recombines TRBV7-3 with TRBJ2-1, with 14 bases aligning to TRBD2. Germline CDR1 and CDR2: SGHTA and FQGTGA. CDR3 length: 19 amino acids. Unmatched junction bases numbered 9, after V lost 5 bases and J lost 0 bases. In DNA, the CDR3 is TGTGCCAGCAGCGCTGCCGGGACTAGCGGGGGTAGCTCCTACAATGAGCAGTTCTTC. As protein: CASSAAGTSGGSSYNEQFF.

V usage is TRBV12-3 or TRBV12-4 and J usage is TRBJ2-5; D remains unclear. The V gene lost 3 bases and the J gene lost 5 bases, with 10 bases spanning the gap. There are 13 residues in the CDR3. CDR3: CASSFSAKETQYF. The CDR3 nucleotides are TGTGCCAGCAGTTTTTCCGCGAAGGAGACCCAGTACTTC.

Here the CDR3 reads CASSTDRGTYNEQFF. As DNA, the CDR3 is TGTGCCAGTAGCACGGACAGGGGGACCTACAATGAGCAGTTCTTC. This chain connects TRBV19 to TRBJ2-1, with 10 bases that match TRBD1. Trimming removed 6 bases from V and 2 bases from J; junction bases left unmatched: 4. The CDR3 spans 15 residues. Germline CDR1 is LNHDA and CDR2 is SQIVND (reference sequence).